These 25 T cell receptor beta chains were all obtained from the same sample, sequenced in a study of cytomegalovirus exposure and HLA in healthy donors (dated by TCRdb to about 2017). The library was prepared using the immunoSEQ multiplex PCR assay. For the multiplex PCR, a mixture combining 60 forward primers for TCR Vbeta segments and 13 reverse primers for TCR Jbeta segments was used. Held by TCRdb, this immuneACCESS table contains in-frame sequences only and omits some clones. Under half of the omission traces to an unresolved V gene where checked; the cause of the rest is unknown. The sample has under 200,000 clones on record, approximately 80% of them singletons. In total, the top ten clones hold under 0.6% of the sample. The sample was PBMCs. These receptors all come from a woman aged 50 to 60 in good health and CMV-seronegative.

The genes are TRBV29-1 and TRBJ1-1, with 9 bases lining up with TRBD1. Germline V lookup: CDR1 SQVTM, CDR2 ANQGSEA. The junction had 4 bases not matched to a gene; V was cut back by 7 bases and J by 4 bases. The CDR3 runs to 12 residues. CDR3 in amino acids: CSGGTGLTEAFF. CDR3 DNA: TGCAGCGGTGGGACAGGGCTCACTGAAGCTTTCTTT.

In the case of this clone: Other DNA sequences in this specimen translate into the identical CDR3. The chain links TRBV5-1 to TRBJ2-1, with a possible D match to TRBD2 (5 bases). This CDR3 has 15 residues. Germline loops: CDR1 SGHRS, CDR2 YFSETQ. V lost 0 bases and J lost 2, with 9 bases in between. For the CDR3, the DNA is TGCGCCAGCAGCTTGGCTAGCCCGACCTACAATGAGCAGTTCTTC. It encodes CASSLASPTYNEQFF.

This clone was counted only a few times. V gene TRBV9 combines with J gene TRBJ2-6, with 7 positions matching TRBD2. CDR1 SGDLS and CDR2 YYNGEE come from the germline V gene. Trimming took 0 bases from V and 2 from J; bases not matched to a gene: 8. The CDR3 runs to 18 residues. The chain's CDR3 is CASSVGGGPGPGANVLTF. CDR3 nucleotide sequence: TGTGCCAGCAGCGTAGGGGGGGGTCCGGGTCCTGGGGCCAACGTCCTGACTTTC.

The gene calls are TRBV28 and TRBJ2-7; a weak D match, TRBD1 (6 bases). V lost 6 bases, J lost 1 base, and 16 bases lay in between. CDR3 length equals 15 residues. The germline V gene encodes CDR1 MDHEN and CDR2 SYDVKM. The DNA for the CDR3 is TGTGCCAGCAGAATGACAGGCCTGCTATCCTACGAGCAGTACTTC. Protein: CASRMTGLLSYEQYF.

This chain links TRBV5-1 with TRBJ1-3; D remains ambiguous. Germline V lookup: CDR1 SGHRS, CDR2 YFSETQ. V was trimmed by 0 bases and J by 0 bases, leaving 10 bases between them. The CDR3 is made up of 16 amino acids. The CDR3 region is CASSLGGVISGNTIYF. In DNA form, the CDR3 reads TGCGCCAGCAGCTTGGGGGGAGTGATCTCTGGAAACACCATATATTTT.

V and J are TRBV25-1 and TRBJ2-3; TRBD2 agrees at 8 bases. In germline, CDR1 is MGHDK, CDR2 SYGVNS. This CDR3 region has 16 residues. The trim removed 5 bases at V and 3 bases at J, leaving 10 bases unmatched. CDR3 amino acids: CASSRSEPGGTDTQYF. CDR3 nucleotide sequence: TGTGCCAGCAGTCGCTCGGAGCCGGGAGGGACAGATACGCAGTATTTT.

J is TRBJ2-3 and V is TRBV21-1; the listed D gene, TRBD2, was not tested against the DNA. TRBV21-1 is marked as a pseudogene. CDR3 length equals 18 residues. The CDR3 here is CASSKESGGGVCTDTQYF. Here the CDR3 DNA reads TGTGCCAGCAGCAAAGAATCCGGGGGAGGTGTTTGCACAGATACGCAGTATTTT.

This clone appeared once. This rearrangement joins TRBV10-3 to TRBJ1-5; D not resolved. CDR1 and CDR2 (germline): ENHRY, SYGVKD. Between the trimmed V and J ends, which lost 4 bases and 2 bases, there was a span of 6 bases. The CDR3 is 13 amino acids. In DNA form, the CDR3 reads TGTGCCATCAGTGGGGGAGGCAATCAGCCCCAGCATTTT. Protein: CAISGGGNQPQHF.

The chain has TRBV9 and TRBJ2-7; 8 nucleotides match TRBD2. The J segment lost 5 bases and the V segment lost 0 bases, leaving 10 bases of the junction unmatched. Germline CDR1 reads SGDLS; CDR2 reads YYNGEE. This CDR3 spans 16 amino acids. Written as DNA, the CDR3 is TGTGCCAGCAGCGTAGGTATCGGGAGGGCCGTCCACGAGCAGTACTTC. This gives the protein CASSVGIGRAVHEQYF.

The V and J genes are TRBV18 and TRBJ2-6; 7 nucleotides align to TRBD1. Germline CDR1 reads KGHSH; CDR2 reads LQKENI. Trimming at V came to 6 bases and at J to 4 bases, leaving 6 bases not matched to a gene. This CDR3 is 15 amino acids long. Here the CDR3 DNA reads TGTGCCAGCTCCCCCCAGGGGGTGGGGGCCAACGTCCTGACTTTC. Residues: CASSPQGVGANVLTF. The variable domain in full, with the rest retrieved from reference TRBV18 and TRBJ2-6, is NAGVMQNPRHLVRRRGQEARLRCSPMKGHSHVYWYRQLPEEGLKFMVYLQKENIIDESGMPKERFSAEFPKEGPSILRIQQVVRGDSAAYFCASSPQGVGANVLTFGAGSRLTVL.

This chain joins TRBV28 and TRBJ2-2; the match to TRBD1 covers 9 bases. The length of the CDR3 is 19 residues. Losses at the gene ends were 6 bases for V and 4 bases for J; bases not matched to a gene: 18. Germline V gives CDR1 MDHEN, CDR2 SYDVKM. CDR3 residues: CASSPGAMGDRVRTGELFF. The CDR3, as DNA: TGTGCCAGCAGCCCGGGTGCTATGGGGGACAGGGTACGCACCGGGGAGCTGTTTTTT.

The chain couples TRBV11-2 to TRBJ2-3; 7 bases align to TRBD1. The CDR3 is 14 amino acids. V lost 2 bases and J lost 4; bases outside the gene matches: 3. CDR1 is SGHAT and CDR2 is FQNNGV in the germline V gene. CDR3 in amino acids: CASSLRQGADTQYF. The CDR3 coding sequence is TGTGCCAGCAGCTTAAGGCAGGGGGCAGATACGCAGTATTTT.

The chain combines TRBV7-9 with TRBJ1-5; unclear D gene. Germline V CDR1 and CDR2: SEHNR, FQNEAQ (reference sequence). V shed 4 bases and J shed 6 bases, with 16 bases lying between them. This CDR3 has 15 residues. CDR3 amino acids: CASSSGVGDFQPQHF. The CDR3 coding sequence is TGTGCCAGCAGCTCCGGGGTTGGGGATTTTCAGCCCCAGCATTTT.

This clone appeared a few times. The rearrangement uses TRBV4-1 and TRBJ2-3; TRBD2 aligns across 15 bases. CDR1 is MGHRA and CDR2 is YSYEKL in the germline V gene. This CDR3 contains 20 residues. Trimming at V came to 4 bases and at J to 3 bases, leaving 14 bases not matched to a gene. DNA of the CDR3: TGCGCCAGCAGCCGACTGTGGGGGACTAGCGGGGGGAGGCGTACAGATACGCAGTATTTT. This encodes CASSRLWGTSGGRRTDTQYF.

In its sample, this clone was seen once. A read error may produce the germline difference seen at one junction end. J is TRBJ1-6 and V is TRBV14, with TRBD1 as a possible D gene (5 bases). This CDR3 has 14 residues. Germline loops: CDR1 SGHDN, CDR2 FVKESK. The CDR3 DNA reads TGTGCCAGCAGCCAAGAAACAGGTAATTCGCCCCTCCACTTT. It specifies CASSQETGNSPLHF.

Here the CDR3 reads CASSVASFSGGQVETQYF. The CDR3 DNA follows: TGTGCCAGCAGCGTAGCCTCATTTAGCGGGGGGCAGGTGGAGACCCAGTACTTC. The V gene is TRBV9, the J gene TRBJ2-5; 10 nucleotides agree with TRBD2. The CDR3 has 18 amino acids. V lost 0 bases to trimming and J lost 5 bases; unmatched junction nucleotides: 13. Germline assignment: CDR1 SGDLS and CDR2 YYNGEE.

The chain couples TRBV18 to TRBJ1-2; 7 bases fit TRBD1. The trim removed 9 bases at V and 4 bases at J, leaving 14 bases unmatched. There are 15 residues in the CDR3. Germline CDR1 reads KGHSH; CDR2 reads LQKENI. The CDR3 nucleotides read TGTGCCAGTTCCAGTGTCGGGACAGAACTCTATGGCTACACCTTC. Protein product: CASSSVGTELYGYTF.

This clone appeared once. The identical CDR3 is also encoded by other nucleotide sequences in the sample. This chain links TRBV2 with TRBJ1-3, with a tentative D call TRBD1 (5 bases). This CDR3 contains 14 residues. The germline V and J ends were trimmed by 4 bases and 2 bases, with 9 bases remaining between them. Germline V gives CDR1 SNHLY, CDR2 FYNNEI. The CDR3 sequence is CASSGQGAGNTIYF. DNA of the CDR3: TGTGCCAGCAGTGGTCAAGGGGCTGGAAACACCATATATTTT.

A single count supports this clone. The chain uses TRBV27 and TRBJ2-5; tentatively, D is TRBD2 (7 bases). TRBJ2-7 matches the DNA end more closely, so the J call is doubtful. Germline V gives CDR1 MNHEY, CDR2 SMNVEV (reference sequence). The CDR3 runs 13 residues. CDR3 in DNA: TGTGCCAGCCGGGGGCTAGCGGACTACGAGCAGTACTTC. This codes for CASRGLADYEQYF.

V and J are TRBV11-1 and TRBJ2-1; possibly TRBD1 for D (6 bases). CDR1 is SGHAT and CDR2 is FQDESV in the germline V gene (reference sequence). The CDR3 spans 15 residues. V lost 0 bases, J lost 2 bases, and 8 bases lay in between. In nucleotides, the CDR3 is TGTGCCAGCAGCTTAGCGCGGACAGCCTACAATGAGCAGTTCTTC. It translates to CASSLARTAYNEQFF.

The chain uses TRBV28 and TRBJ2-7, with D perhaps TRBD2 (5 bases). Trimming took 8 bases from V and 4 from J, leaving 30 bases between them. Per the germline V gene, CDR1 is MDHEN and CDR2 is SYDVKM. There are 18 residues in the CDR3. The CDR3 loop is CASLGRPQNGITRYEQYF. CDR3 DNA: TGTGCCAGCCTGGGCAGGCCCCAGAACGGGATCACGCGGTACGAGCAGTACTTC.

V usage is TRBV9 and J usage is TRBJ2-1; 7 bases align to TRBD2. Germline trimming cut 0 bases from V and 5 bases from J; bases unmatched to any gene: 2. Germline-derived CDR1 and CDR2 are SGDLS and YYNGEE. This CDR3 comprises 14 residues. CDR3 bases: TGTGCCAGCAGCGTAGTTGGGGGGGACAATGAGCAGTTCTTC. Its protein is CASSVVGGDNEQFF. Full variable domain (missing parts from reference TRBV9 and TRBJ2-1): DSGVTQTPKHLITATGQRVTLRCSPRSGDLSVYWYQQSLDQGLQFLIQYYNGEERAKGNILERFSAQQFPDLHSELNLSSLELGDSALYFCASSVVGGDNEQFFGPGTRLTVL.

The chain has TRBV15 and TRBJ1-1; D is perhaps TRBD1 (5 bases). Trimming removed 1 base from V and 10 bases from J, with 13 bases in between. Germline V gene lookup returns CDR1 LNHNV and CDR2 YYDKDF (reference sequence). The CDR3 totals 13 residues. The DNA for the CDR3 is TGTGCCACCAGCAGAGGGGCAGGGAGGGGAGCTTTCTTT. The encoded protein is CATSRGAGRGAFF.

The chain has TRBV9 and TRBJ1-1; D unclear. The CDR3 runs 14 residues. The germline gives CDR1 SGDLS, CDR2 YYNGEE. The V gene lost 1 base and the J gene lost 5 bases, with 12 bases spanning the gap. This chain's CDR3 is CASSVFGEGTEAFF. CDR3 nucleotides: TGTGCCAGCAGCGTATTTGGAGAGGGTACTGAAGCTTTCTTT.

A note on this clone: A junction boundary mismatches the germline segment, possibly from a read error. The rearrangement uses TRBV9 and TRBJ2-7; the match to TRBD1 covers 11 bases. The CDR3 has 13 residues. Germline CDR1 SGDLS, CDR2 YYNGEE. This chain's CDR3 is CASSVRLGDRGTF. In DNA form, the CDR3 reads TGTGCCAGCAGCGTCCGCCTCGGGGACAGGGGGACCTTC.